Each of the 21 T cell receptor beta chains below was sequenced from the same sample in a study of CD8+ T cells in alopecia areata. Following RNA extraction, reverse transcription yielded cDNA that acted as the sequencing template. Some clones are missing from TCRdb's copy, which holds only in-frame ones; the method was immunoSEQ multiplex PCR. This sample has about 70,000 clones; approximately 28% occur once, and the top ten carry 15%. Treatment of the sample: oral pan-JAK inhibitor, 5-10 mg twice daily. The specimen was CD8+ T cells sorted from blood, collected at week 4, from a patient treated with tofacitinib. The receptors were sampled from a human donor with alopecia areata.

The chain uses TRBV4-3 and TRBJ2-7, with D maybe TRBD1 (5 bases). This CDR3 has 15 residues. The V end lost 1 base, the J end lost 4 bases, and 14 bases lay between the germline ends. Per the germline V gene, CDR1 is LGHNA and CDR2 is YSLEER. Here the CDR3 reads CASSQAPRGSYEQYF. The CDR3 DNA sequence: TGCGCCAGCAGCCAAGCGCCAAGGGGTTCGTACGAGCAGTACTTC.

This clone was picked up a small number of times. The CDR3 spells CASSGSLGRRETQYF. The CDR3 DNA is TGTGCCAGCAGCGGCAGCCTTGGGAGGCGGGAGACCCAGTACTTC. This sequence joins TRBV7-9 and TRBJ2-5, with TRBD2 as a possible D gene (6 bases). Trimming pared 5 bases from V and 5 bases from J, leaving 18 bases between. CDR3 size: 15 residues. Per germline, CDR1 SEHNR and CDR2 FQNEAQ (reference sequence). Full variable domain (missing parts from reference TRBV7-9 and TRBJ2-5): DTGVSQNPRHKITKRGQNVTFRCDPISEHNRLYWYRQTLGQGPEFLTYFQNEAQLEKSRLLSDRFSAERPKGSFSTLEIQRTEQGDSAMYLCASSGSLGRRETQYFGPGTRLLVL.

This clone was counted between two and nine times. The J gene is TRBJ1-2, the V gene TRBV29-1; the D gene is possibly TRBD1 (5 bases). The V gene's germline CDR1 is SQVTM and CDR2 ANQGSEA. This CDR3 is 13 amino acids long. V was shortened by 4 bases and J by 7 bases, with 16 bases between the two germline ends. CDR3 nucleotide sequence: TGCAGCGTTGTGGGTGAATCGGGGGGTGGCTACACCTTC. Translated, it gives CSVVGESGGGYTF.

This clone occurred once. The chain uses TRBV30 and TRBJ1-2; 9 bases map to TRBD1. This CDR3 region has 13 residues. Germline CDR1 is GTSNPN and CDR2 is SVGIG (reference sequence). The trim removed 0 bases at V and 6 bases at J, leaving 2 bases unmatched. The CDR3 coding sequence is TGTGCCTGGAGTGTACAGGGGGCTGATGGCTACACCTTC. Its translation: CAWSVQGADGYTF.

The CDR3 loop reads CSVEGRDSFYEQFF. CDR3 in DNA: TGCAGCGTTGAAGGGCGGGATTCTTTCTATGAGCAGTTCTTC. The chain links TRBV29-1 to TRBJ2-1, with D possibly matching TRBD2 (6 bases). With 1 base removed from V and 8 bases from J, the gap between germline ends came to 15 bases. Germline V lookup: CDR1 SQVTM, CDR2 ANQGSEA. The CDR3 runs 14 residues.

This clone was seen a few times. This chain uses TRBV29-1 with TRBJ2-7; 8 positions match TRBD2. V gave up 7 bases and J gave up 6 bases; unmatched junction bases: 8. The CDR3 contains 12 residues. CDR1 and CDR2 (germline): SQVTM, ANQGSEA. The CDR3 DNA reads TGCAGCGCGGGACTAGGAGGGCTCGAGCAGTACTTC. Translation gives CSAGLGGLEQYF.

The V call is TRBV29-1, the J call TRBJ2-7; 7 bases map to TRBD1. The CDR3 runs to 12 residues. J was trimmed by 2 bases and V by 4 bases; bases with no gene match: 2. Germline-derived CDR1 and CDR2 are SQVTM and ANQGSEA. For the CDR3, the DNA is TGCAGCGTTGCGGGACAGACCTACGAGCAGTACTTC. Translated, it gives CSVAGQTYEQYF.

The sample holds a few counts of this clone. This chain connects TRBV19 to TRBJ2-1; 10 bases are shared with TRBD2. There are 13 residues in the CDR3. Germline V gene lookup returns CDR1 LNHDA and CDR2 SQIVND (reference sequence). V shed 11 bases, J shed 5 bases, and the junction held 6 bases outside the gene matches. CDR3 in amino acids: CASGLAGDNEQFF. The CDR3, as DNA: TGTGCCTCGGGGCTAGCGGGAGACAATGAGCAGTTCTTC. The entire variable domain, with the rest obtained from reference TRBV19 and TRBJ2-1, is as follows: DGGITQSPKYLFRKEGQNVTLSCEQNLNHDAMYWYRQDPGQGLRLIYYSQIVNDFQKGDIAEGYSVSREKKESFPLTVTSAQKNPTAFYLCASGLAGDNEQFFGPGTRLTVL.

CDR3 sequence (DNA): TGTGCCTGGAGTGGTGGTGTTCAGCCCCAGCATTTT. Its protein product is CAWSGGVQPQHF. The chain has TRBV30 and TRBJ1-5, with no clear D. Germline lookup yields CDR1 GTSNPN and CDR2 SVGIG (reference sequence). CDR3 size: 12 residues. The V and J ends lost 1 base and 6 bases respectively, with 7 bases between them.

J is TRBJ2-7 and V is TRBV7-2; 8 bases map to TRBD2. The V gene end was trimmed by 3 bases and the J gene end by 6 bases; junction bases not matched to a gene: 4. CDR1 is SGHTA, CDR2 FQGNSA, per germline. The CDR3 is made up of 13 amino acids. The CDR3 DNA reads TGTGCCAGCAGCTTCGGACTAGCCCCCGAGCAGTACTTC. It yields the protein CASSFGLAPEQYF.

The chain has TRBV5-1 and TRBJ2-1; 9 bases line up with TRBD2. Germline loops: CDR1 SGHRS, CDR2 YFSETQ. The V gene end was trimmed by 7 bases and the J gene end by 3 bases; junction bases not matched to a gene: 5. The CDR3 runs to 14 residues. The CDR3: CASGAGGSYNEQFF. CDR3 DNA sequence: TGCGCCAGCGGAGCGGGGGGCAGCTACAATGAGCAGTTCTTC.

In this sample, this clone turned up a few times. The chain employs TRBV29-1 and TRBJ2-5, with 7 bases fitting TRBD2. V shed 6 bases and J 1 base; nucleotides not matched to a gene: 17. The CDR3 spans 17 residues. Germline V gene data show CDR1 as SQVTM and CDR2 as ANQGSEA. As DNA, the CDR3 is TGCAGCGTATTTACCCGGGACTACGTCTCTTTCCAAGAGACCCAGTACTTC. It yields the protein CSVFTRDYVSFQETQYF.

The chain joins TRBV27 to TRBJ2-2, with D unresolved. V shed 3 bases and J shed 7 bases, with 9 bases lying between them. The CDR3 is 13 residues long. Germline loops: CDR1 MNHEY, CDR2 SMNVEV (reference sequence). CDR3: CASSLQRNGELFF. CDR3 nucleotides: TGTGCCAGCAGTTTGCAGAGGAACGGGGAGCTGTTTTTT.

Notes on this clone: Other DNA sequences in this sample translate to the same CDR3. The rearrangement links TRBV29-1 to TRBJ2-7, with 10 bases identical to TRBD1. V lost 7 bases and J lost 0; bases outside the gene matches: 3. The CDR3 spans 13 residues. Germline assignment: CDR1 SQVTM and CDR2 ANQGSEA. This chain's CDR3 is CSAGTGVSYEQYF. The CDR3 bases are TGCAGCGCGGGGACAGGGGTCTCCTACGAGCAGTACTTC.

The genes are TRBV29-1 and TRBJ2-1; 14 bases align to TRBD2. Germline lookup yields CDR1 SQVTM and CDR2 ANQGSEA. V dropped 0 bases and J dropped 9; count of bases not matched to a gene: 7. The length of the CDR3 is 16 residues. The CDR3 sequence is CSVEDSGLAGVGEQFF. The CDR3 DNA reads as TGCAGCGTTGAAGACTCGGGACTAGCGGGAGTGGGTGAGCAGTTCTTC.

The chain employs TRBV30 and TRBJ2-7, with no clear D. The CDR3 length is 11 residues. Germline V gives CDR1 GTSNPN, CDR2 SVGIG (reference sequence). V lost 8 bases and J 0 bases, leaving 8 bases between the germline ends. As DNA, the CDR3 is TGTGCCGGAAAAAGCTCCTACGAGCAGTACTTC. Translation gives CAGKSSYEQYF.

The table lists this clone with a count of one. The J gene is TRBJ2-1, the V gene TRBV19, with 7 bases matching TRBD1. V lost 1 base and J lost 4; bases outside the gene matches: 7. The CDR3 consists of 16 residues. The germline CDR1 and CDR2 sequences are LNHDA and SQIVND (reference sequence). The CDR3: CASSIGRTGTYNEQFF. In DNA form, the CDR3 reads TGTGCCAGTAGTATAGGGCGGACAGGTACTTACAATGAGCAGTTCTTC.

This clone was observed a few times. V is TRBV25-1 and J is TRBJ1-5, with 11 bases that match TRBD1. The CDR3 has 18 residues. Germline CDR1 reads MGHDK; CDR2 reads SYGVNS. After removal of 2 bases from V and 6 bases from J, the junction contained 12 bases not matched to a gene. The CDR3 is CASSETYTDRGQSQPQHF. Written as DNA, the CDR3 is TGTGCCAGCAGTGAAACATACACGGACAGGGGGCAGAGTCAGCCCCAGCATTTT.

The chain carries TRBV15 and TRBJ2-7, with 9 bases identical to TRBD2. Germline-derived CDR1 and CDR2 are LNHNV and YYDKDF (reference sequence). The trim removed 6 bases at V and 3 bases at J, leaving 3 bases unmatched. CDR3 length: 13 residues. The CDR3: CATRETSGYEQYF. Written as DNA, the CDR3 is TGTGCCACCAGAGAGACTAGCGGCTACGAGCAGTACTTC.

This clone was recorded a few times. The rearrangement joins TRBV27 to TRBJ2-7; possibly TRBD1 for D (6 bases). Per the germline V gene, CDR1 is MNHEY and CDR2 is SMNVEV (reference sequence). V was clipped by 8 bases and J by 6 bases, with 20 bases between them. This CDR3 comprises 14 residues. The CDR3 protein is CASGPRGMRGEQYF. CDR3 nucleotide sequence: TGTGCCAGCGGGCCCAGGGGAATGAGGGGCGAGCAGTACTTC.

This clone was seen a few times. The chain links TRBV29-1 to TRBJ2-2, with TRBD1 identical over 10 bases. Germline CDR1 SQVTM, CDR2 ANQGSEA. Trimming cost V 5 bases and J 2 bases; bases outside gene matches: 2. The CDR3 extends over 14 amino acids. For the CDR3, the DNA is TGCAGCGTTTGGGACAGGGGAAACACCGGGGAGCTGTTTTTT. The encoded protein is CSVWDRGNTGELFF.